This T cell receptor beta chain was observed in a study of early T cells in non-severe SARS-CoV-2 infection. Study information: RNA in bulk from unsorted whole blood was sequenced, and chains were unpaired. Study findings and constraints: CD4 and private specificities were missed by VDJdb matching, which favored anti-spike CD8 responses.

As part of library construction, unique molecular identifiers were attached to individual cDNA molecules. Using its own MiXCR run on the 5' RACE reads, TCRdb lists one record per CDR3 protein. This sample carries about 100,000 distinct CDR3 sequences, about 12% of them seen once, and the ten largest clones take 2.5% to 4%. CDR3 size: 13 residues. Trimming removed 8 bases from V and 4 bases from J, with 14 bases in between. In germline, CDR1 is LNHDA, CDR2 SQIVND (reference sequence). Ten or more counts support this clonotype. Its antigen is not identified. The TCR sequence derives from an adult who was a healthcare worker with PCR-confirmed SARS-CoV-2 infection or an uninfected control (not recorded which). The chain is built from TRBV19 and TRBJ2-5; D not certain. Sample: whole blood. As DNA, the CDR3 is TGTGCCAGTCAGTCAGTGGCAGCAGAGACCCAGTACTTC. The encoded protein is CASQSVAAETQYF.